This T cell receptor (beta chain) came from a study of blood T cell repertoires in COVID-19. Study-level background: T cells, B-cell-depleted T cells, or PBMCs supplied cDNA or gDNA.

Using immunoSEQ multiplex PCR, the repertoire was profiled, and TCRdb retains in-frame clones only, with some absent. Among roughly 100,000 clones, approximately 92% were seen once, and the ten largest hold 1.5% to 2.5%. The CDR3 runs 15 residues. Germline trimming cut 3 bases from V and 0 bases from J; bases unmatched to any gene: 5. The V gene's germline CDR1 is GTSNPN and CDR2 SVGIG (reference sequence). The source material was peripheral blood. The chain links TRBV30 to TRBJ2-7, with 10 bases aligning to TRBD2. The sequence was obtained from a woman aged 45-65 years with COVID-19, enrolled during active disease. CDR3 nucleotide sequence: TGTGCCTGGAGCTCAAGGACTAGCGGCTCCTACGAGCAGTACTTC. Amino acid sequence: CAWSSRTSGSYEQYF.